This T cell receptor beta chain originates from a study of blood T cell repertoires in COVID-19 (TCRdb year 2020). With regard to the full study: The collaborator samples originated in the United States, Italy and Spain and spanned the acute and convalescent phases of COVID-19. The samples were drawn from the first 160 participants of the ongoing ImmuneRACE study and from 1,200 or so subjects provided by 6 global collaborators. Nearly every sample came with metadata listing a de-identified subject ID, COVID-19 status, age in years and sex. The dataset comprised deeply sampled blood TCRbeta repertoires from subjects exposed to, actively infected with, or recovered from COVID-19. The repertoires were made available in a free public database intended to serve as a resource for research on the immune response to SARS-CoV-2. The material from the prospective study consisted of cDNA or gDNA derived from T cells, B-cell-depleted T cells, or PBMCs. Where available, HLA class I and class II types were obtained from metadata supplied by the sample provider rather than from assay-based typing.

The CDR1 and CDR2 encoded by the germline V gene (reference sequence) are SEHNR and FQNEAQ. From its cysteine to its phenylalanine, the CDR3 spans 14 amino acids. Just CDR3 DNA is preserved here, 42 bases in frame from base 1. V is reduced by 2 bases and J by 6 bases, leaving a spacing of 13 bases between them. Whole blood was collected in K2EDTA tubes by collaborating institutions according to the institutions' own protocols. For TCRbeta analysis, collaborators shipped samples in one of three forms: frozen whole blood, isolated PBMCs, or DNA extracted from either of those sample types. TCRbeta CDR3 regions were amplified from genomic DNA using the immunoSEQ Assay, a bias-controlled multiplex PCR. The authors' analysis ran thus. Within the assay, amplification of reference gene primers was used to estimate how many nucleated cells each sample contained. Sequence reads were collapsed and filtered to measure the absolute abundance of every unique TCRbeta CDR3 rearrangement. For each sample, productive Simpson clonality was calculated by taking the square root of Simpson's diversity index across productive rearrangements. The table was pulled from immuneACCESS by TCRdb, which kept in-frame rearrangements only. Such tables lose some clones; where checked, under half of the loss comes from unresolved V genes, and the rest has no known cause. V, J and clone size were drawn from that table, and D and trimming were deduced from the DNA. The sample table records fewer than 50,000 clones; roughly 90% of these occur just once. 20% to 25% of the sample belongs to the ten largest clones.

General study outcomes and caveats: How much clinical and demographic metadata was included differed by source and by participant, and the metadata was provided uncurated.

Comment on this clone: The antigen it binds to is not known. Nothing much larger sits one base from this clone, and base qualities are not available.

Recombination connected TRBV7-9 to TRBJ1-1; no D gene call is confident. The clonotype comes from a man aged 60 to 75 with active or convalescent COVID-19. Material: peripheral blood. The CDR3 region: CASSLRVAVAEAFF. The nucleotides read TGTGCCAGCAGCTTACGGGTCGCTGTAGCTGAAGCTTTCTTT.